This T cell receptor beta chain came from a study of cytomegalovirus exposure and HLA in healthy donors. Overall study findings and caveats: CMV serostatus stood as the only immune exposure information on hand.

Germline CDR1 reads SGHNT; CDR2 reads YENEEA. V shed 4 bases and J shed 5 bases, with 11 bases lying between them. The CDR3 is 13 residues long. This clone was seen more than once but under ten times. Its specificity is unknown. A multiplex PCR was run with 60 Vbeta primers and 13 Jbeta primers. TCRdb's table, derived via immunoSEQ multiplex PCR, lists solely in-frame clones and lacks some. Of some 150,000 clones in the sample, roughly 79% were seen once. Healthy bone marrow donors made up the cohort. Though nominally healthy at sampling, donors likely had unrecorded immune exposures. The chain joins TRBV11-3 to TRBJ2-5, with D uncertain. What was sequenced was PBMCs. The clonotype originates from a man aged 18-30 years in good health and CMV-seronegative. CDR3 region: CASSSSPGETQYF. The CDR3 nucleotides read TGTGCCAGCAGCTCATCCCCCGGGGAGACCCAGTACTTC.